Included here is one T cell receptor (beta chain) sequence, with context. Its antigen is currently not known. Base qualities are missing; no much larger clone stands one base away. The data stem from a study of cytomegalovirus exposure and HLA in healthy donors (TCRdb year 2017). Regarding the study in general: According to a later analysis, the 120 or so validation repertoires were produced on the same platform as the approximately 600 repertoires of the first cohort. Along with the approximately 700-subject first cohort, a separate validation cohort of around 120 different subjects was used. The study was designed to test whether signatures of past pathogen exposure could be identified by cataloging public T cell receptors. To predict cytomegalovirus infection status, the study brought together high-throughput TCR immunosequencing, statistical association of individual TCRs with disease status, and machine learning.

Donors formed part of the validation cohort, which comprised 95 to 150 subjects and was distinct from the first cohort of over 500 subjects. The paper as a whole reports these results and caveats: The authors suggested that the approach could potentially be extended to other disease states and immunological phenotypes. In vitro tests confirmed that a few of the cytomegalovirus-associated TCR beta chains recognize cytomegalovirus antigens. The validation cohort had no HLA typing available for a later analysis, so co-occurrence within that cohort was assessed over all 130 or so repertoires. A later analysis found that TCRs clustered in the first cohort also tended to co-occur in the 110 or so validation repertoires, with 90% to 95% of cluster scores above 0. While some public TCRs were present in many individuals, most TCR sequences turned up only very rarely across donors. Cytomegalovirus status was reported to be diagnosed by the classifier with high specificity and sensitivity in both the original and validation cohorts. The study gave a list of 150 to 200 TCR beta chains associated with cytomegalovirus.

Library construction relied on the immunoSEQ multiplex PCR assay. As for the original processing: A statistical classification framework was built to diagnose cytomegalovirus status from the catalog of TCR beta chain sequences. The table comes from immuneACCESS by way of TCRdb, which keeps in-frame sequences with V and J called. Part of the clones is missing from these tables; in studies checked, under half for an unresolved V gene and the rest for unknown reasons. V and J calls and clone size are copied from that table; D and trimming were computed from the DNA. The sample profile shows about 150,000 clones; approximately 86% of them were found once. About a fifth of the sample lies in the top ten. The CDR3 numbers 15 residues from cysteine through phenylalanine. This entry keeps only the CDR3 DNA: 45 bases, framed from base 1. Germline trimming: 6 bases from V, 1 base from J; junction bases outside gene matches: 7. The germline V gene supplies CDR1 ENHRY and CDR2 SYGVKD.

Source material: PBMCs. This sequence was found in a man between 18 and 35 years old in good health and CMV-seropositive. This chain joins TRBV10-3 to TRBJ2-3, with TRBD2 identical over 7 junction bases. The DNA reads as follows: TGTGCCATCAGCCTGGGGGGGTTTGGCACAGATACGCAGTATTTT. It translates to CAISLGGFGTDTQYF.